The 27 T cell receptor beta chains below were found in one sample sequenced in a study of blood T cell repertoires in COVID-19. Sequencing used immunoSEQ multiplex PCR; TCRdb keeps in-frame clones, though not all of them. The table records about 240,000 clones, more than 75% of them present only once. The sample consisted of peripheral blood. These TCRs come from a man aged 80 or over with acute or convalescent COVID-19.

The chain has TRBV6-1 and TRBJ1-1; TRBD1 matches at 9 bases. The CDR3 contains 18 residues. Germline values: CDR1 MNHNS, CDR2 SASEGT. The V segment lost 3 bases and the J segment 4 bases; nucleotides outside the gene matches: 15. The CDR3 DNA reads TGTGCCAGCAGTGAGAAAACCGGACAGGGGAGGGGGAGCACTGAAGCTTTCTTT. Its protein is CASSEKTGQGRGSTEAFF.

The chain carries TRBV5-1 and TRBJ2-1, with D possibly being TRBD2 (6 bases). The germline gives CDR1 SGHRS, CDR2 YFSETQ. The CDR3 contains 14 residues. Trimming pared 2 bases from V and 3 bases from J, leaving 9 bases between. The DNA of the CDR3 is TGCGCCAGCAGCTTTGGGGGAGGCTACAATGAGCAGTTCTTC. Protein product: CASSFGGGYNEQFF.

The chain combines TRBV11-3 with TRBJ2-1; 10 bases line up with TRBD2. Germline V gene lookup returns CDR1 SGHNT and CDR2 YENEEA. This CDR3 comprises 16 residues. With 0 bases clipped from V and 10 bases from J, the junction kept 9 bases outside the gene matches. The CDR3 loop is CASSLDLSGRGREQFF. The CDR3 DNA reads TGTGCCAGCAGCTTAGATTTAAGCGGGAGGGGAAGAGAGCAGTTCTTC. The entire variable domain, with the rest obtained from reference TRBV11-3 and TRBJ2-1, is as follows: EAGVVQSPRYKIIEKKQPVAFWCNPISGHNTLYWYLQNLGQGPELLIRYENEEAVDDSQLPKDRFSAERLKGVDSTLKIQPAELGDSAVYLCASSLDLSGRGREQFFGPGTRLTVL.

The chain recombines TRBV28 with TRBJ1-5, with 9 bases aligning to TRBD1. This CDR3 region has 17 residues. V trimming: 10 bases; J trimming: 1 base; junction bases outside the gene matches: 14. Germline V gives CDR1 MDHEN, CDR2 SYDVKM. CDR3 region: CATRTIKQGASNQPQHF. The CDR3 nucleotides read TGTGCCACGCGCACGATAAAACAGGGGGCGAGCAATCAGCCCCAGCATTTT.

The chain is built from TRBV27 and TRBJ1-2; the match to TRBD1 covers 7 bases. J was trimmed by 8 bases and V by 5 bases; bases with no gene match: 11. This CDR3 contains 14 residues. In germline, CDR1 is MNHEY, CDR2 SMNVEV (reference sequence). This CDR3 is CASSPGTQGGGYTF. The DNA of the CDR3 is TGTGCCAGCAGTCCGGGGACCCAGGGGGGCGGCTACACCTTC.

This clone was counted only a few times. This chain joins TRBV6-1 and TRBJ1-2; possible D gene TRBD1, 6 bases. Between the trimmed V and J ends, which lost 4 bases and 4 bases, there was a span of 19 bases. Germline values: CDR1 MNHNS, CDR2 SASEGT. This CDR3 contains 16 residues. The CDR3 nucleotides read TGTGCCAGCAGTGGGGGCACCTCGGACAGAGGCTATGGCTACACCTTC. Translated, it gives CASSGGTSDRGYGYTF.

This clone was seen just once. J is TRBJ1-1 and V is TRBV10-2; 9 bases align to TRBD1. This CDR3 comprises 13 residues. V dropped 7 bases and J dropped 5; count of bases not matched to a gene: 5. Germline V CDR1 and CDR2: WSHSY, SAAADI. The CDR3 nucleotides read TGCGCCAGCACGGGACAGGGCCGGACTGAAGCTTTCTTT. Protein sequence: CASTGQGRTEAFF.

The chain uses TRBV3-1 (or the pseudogene TRBV3-2) and TRBJ1-6; D possibly corresponds to TRBD1 (5 bases). Per the germline V gene, CDR1 is LGHDT and CDR2 is YNNKEL (reference sequence). Deletions cut 4 bases from V and 7 bases from J, with 11 bases between. This CDR3 region has 14 residues. CDR3 residues: CASSPGRDNSPLHF. CDR3 nucleotides: TGTGCCAGCAGCCCCGGGAGGGACAATTCACCCCTCCACTTT.

This clone was detected only once. V and J are TRBV13 and TRBJ2-5; 8 positions agree with TRBD2. Germline CDR1 reads PRHDT; CDR2 reads FYEKMQ (reference sequence). CDR3 size: 15 residues. Trimming cost V 6 bases and J 6 bases; bases outside gene matches: 12. The CDR3 DNA is TGTGCCAGCAGTTCTCTCGGGAGGGCAAGAAAGACCCAGTACTTC. Its translation is CASSSLGRARKTQYF.

There are a few counts of this clone. This rearrangement joins TRBV5-1 to TRBJ1-2; D may be TRBD1 (5 bases). Germline V gene sequence: CDR1 SGHRS, CDR2 YFSETQ. This CDR3 is built from 15 residues. The V and J ends lost 2 bases and 4 bases respectively, with 15 bases between them. This chain's CDR3 is CASSFQRGDGYGYTF. The CDR3 DNA reads TGCGCCAGCAGCTTTCAAAGGGGCGACGGCTATGGCTACACCTTC.

The chain uses TRBV3-1 (or the pseudogene TRBV3-2) and TRBJ1-2; weak D call: TRBD1 (5 bases). The CDR3 is 17 amino acids. Germline CDR1 and CDR2: LGHDT and YNNKEL (reference sequence). V lost 0 bases, J lost 0 bases, and 14 bases lay in between. CDR3 coding DNA: TGTGCCAGCAGCCAAGAGGGCAGGGTACTAACTAACTATGGCTACACCTTC. Translating gives CASSQEGRVLTNYGYTF.

The count of this clone is one. This chain connects TRBV10-2 to TRBJ2-5, with D maybe TRBD1 (8 bases). The germline V gene has CDR1 WSHSY and CDR2 SAAADI. The CDR3 consists of 15 residues. With 6 bases removed from V and 7 bases from J, the gap between germline ends came to 21 bases. In DNA form, the CDR3 reads TGCGCCAGCAGCGCAGGGGGCGGGGGTTCGGTGACCCAGTACTTC. Translated, it gives CASSAGGGGSVTQYF.

V usage is TRBV7-9 and J usage is TRBJ2-7; possibly TRBD1 for D (6 bases). Between the trimmed V and J ends, which lost 1 base and 7 bases, there was a span of 14 bases. The germline gives CDR1 SEHNR, CDR2 FQNEAQ (reference sequence). The CDR3 totals 14 residues. In DNA, the CDR3 is TGTGCCAGCAGCTTAGGGCAGGGGAGTAATGAGCAGTACTTC. Translation: CASSLGQGSNEQYF.

This chain links TRBV19 with TRBJ2-1; 10 positions match TRBD2. CDR3 length: 15 amino acids. The V gene end was trimmed by 6 bases and the J gene end by 4 bases; junction bases not matched to a gene: 6. CDR1 is LNHDA, CDR2 SQIVND, per germline (reference sequence). CDR3: CASSNVAGGYNEQFF. CDR3 DNA sequence: TGTGCCAGTAGCAATGTAGCGGGAGGTTACAATGAGCAGTTCTTC.

The chain joins TRBV5-1 to TRBJ2-1, with 7 nucleotides matching TRBD1. From germline, CDR1 is SGHRS and CDR2 YFSETQ. This CDR3 has 15 amino acids. The ends lost 3 bases at V and 1 base at J; junction bases unmatched: 4. DNA of the CDR3: TGCGCCAGCAGCTCCCGACAGGGTTCCTACAATGAGCAGTTCTTC. Translating it yields CASSSRQGSYNEQFF.

The chain has TRBV19 and TRBJ2-1; 11 bases are a match to TRBD2. The V and J ends lost 5 bases and 5 bases, in that order; junction bases with no gene match: 2. Germline V gives CDR1 LNHDA, CDR2 SQIVND (reference sequence). The CDR3 is 14 residues long. The CDR3 sequence is CASSVAGGNNEQFF. DNA of the CDR3: TGTGCCAGTAGTGTAGCGGGGGGGAACAATGAGCAGTTCTTC.

The chain employs TRBV9 and TRBJ1-1, with D possibly TRBD1 on 6 matching bases. The germline V gene has CDR1 SGDLS and CDR2 YYNGEE. This CDR3 is built from 15 residues. V lost 3 bases and J lost 3, with 15 bases in between. The CDR3 DNA sequence: TGTGCCAGCAGCGCGACAGGCTTGAGGGACACTGAAGCTTTCTTT. Its translation: CASSATGLRDTEAFF. Supplemented by reference TRBV9 and TRBJ1-1, the full variable domain reads DSGVTQTPKHLITATGQRVTLRCSPRSGDLSVYWYQQSLDQGLQFLIQYYNGEERAKGNILERFSAQQFPDLHSELNLSSLELGDSALYFCASSATGLRDTEAFFGQGTRLTVV.

This chain links TRBV7-2 with TRBJ2-5; maybe TRBD1 (5 bases). Germline-derived CDR1 and CDR2 are SGHTA and FQGNSA. V lost 5 bases to trimming and J lost 4 bases, with 14 bases between them. The CDR3 covers 14 residues. In nucleotides, the CDR3 is TGTGCCAGCAGCCAGCAGGGATCCGCAGAGACCCAGTACTTC. Its protein is CASSQQGSAETQYF. Based on the CDR3 plus reference TRBV7-2 and TRBJ2-5, the full variable domain is GAGVSQSPSNKVTEKGKDVELRCDPISGHTALYWYRQSLGQGLEFLIYFQGNSAPDKSGLPSDRFSAERTGGSVSTLTIQRTQQEDSAVYLCASSQQGSAETQYFGPGTRLLVL.

The CDR3 DNA sequence: TGTGCCAGTAGTATAGACGCAGGTTCTCAGCCCCAGCATTTT. Its translation: CASSIDAGSQPQHF. The gene calls are TRBV19 and TRBJ1-5; D is undetermined. Germline V gene data show CDR1 as LNHDA and CDR2 as SQIVND (reference sequence). V gave up 0 bases and J gave up 6 bases, with 9 bases separating them. The CDR3 has 14 residues.

V usage is TRBV5-4 and J usage is TRBJ1-1; the D gene is possibly TRBD1 (6 bases). There are 17 residues in the CDR3. Deletions cut 1 base from V and 0 bases from J, with 16 bases between. Germline loops: CDR1 SGHNT, CDR2 YYREEE (reference sequence). CDR3 DNA: TGTGCCAGCAGCTTGTGGGGGGGCGTCCCCATGAACACTGAAGCTTTCTTT. This translates into CASSLWGGVPMNTEAFF.

The gene calls are TRBV28 and TRBJ2-5; 10 nucleotides match TRBD1. V lost 7 bases and J lost 5; bases outside the gene matches: 7. This CDR3 spans 14 amino acids. Germline V CDR1 and CDR2: MDHEN, SYDVKM. The DNA for the CDR3 is TGTGCCAGCATTCCGACAGGGGGCGCTGAGACCCAGTACTTC. This encodes CASIPTGGAETQYF.

This sequence joins TRBV27 and TRBJ2-7; 16 bases match TRBD2. Germline lookup yields CDR1 MNHEY and CDR2 SMNVEV (reference sequence). The CDR3 spans 17 residues. With V trimmed by 5 bases and J by 5 bases, 9 bases remained unmatched. CDR3 loop: CASSLPGLAGGPHEQYF. The DNA for the CDR3 is TGTGCCAGCAGTCTCCCGGGACTAGCGGGAGGGCCCCACGAGCAGTACTTC.

The V and J genes are TRBV6-5 and TRBJ2-7, with D possibly matching TRBD1 (5 bases). This CDR3 comprises 13 residues. Trimming left V 7 bases short and J 4 bases short, with 14 bases between. Germline CDR1 and CDR2: MNHEY and SVGAGI. This chain's CDR3 is CASNLVGLYEQYF. CDR3 DNA: TGTGCCAGCAACCTTGTGGGGCTATACGAGCAGTACTTC.

V and J are TRBV5-4 and TRBJ1-1; no definite D call. This CDR3 contains 15 residues. Trimming removed 0 bases from V and 1 base from J, with 10 bases in between. The germline gives CDR1 SGHNT, CDR2 YYREEE (reference sequence). The CDR3 DNA follows: TGTGCCAGCAGCTTGGGTATGGCAGGGAACACTGAAGCTTTCTTT. Its protein product is CASSLGMAGNTEAFF.

The chain uses TRBV19 and TRBJ2-7; D is possibly TRBD2 (5 bases). There are 14 residues in the CDR3. Trimming removed 5 bases from V and 2 bases from J, with 13 bases in between. Germline V gene data show CDR1 as LNHDA and CDR2 as SQIVND (reference sequence). The CDR3 sequence: CASSPPSPPYEQYF. DNA of the CDR3: TGTGCCAGTAGTCCGCCTAGCCCTCCCTACGAGCAGTACTTC.

CDR3 bases: TGTGCCAGCAGTGAACCCCTAGCGGGAGTAATAGGCGAGCAGTACTTC. Translated: CASSEPLAGVIGEQYF. The V call is TRBV6-1, the J call TRBJ2-7; 10 bases map to TRBD2. This CDR3 comprises 16 residues. Germline V gene lookup returns CDR1 MNHNS and CDR2 SASEGT. After removal of 2 bases from V and 6 bases from J, the junction contained 10 bases not matched to a gene.

V usage is TRBV2 and J usage is TRBJ2-7; D not certain. V lost 3 bases, J lost 0 bases, and 9 bases lay in between. The germline CDR1 and CDR2 sequences are SNHLY and FYNNEI. The CDR3 has 14 amino acids. The CDR3: CASSDPPSSYEQYF. The DNA of the CDR3 is TGTGCCAGCAGTGACCCCCCGAGCTCCTACGAGCAGTACTTC.